This T cell receptor beta chain was observed in a study of identical twins. TCRdb re-analysed the 5' RACE reads in MiXCR, keeping a single row per CDR3 protein. Of about 150,000 distinct CDR3 sequences in the sample, approximately 4% are singletons; the top ten hold 8% to 8.5%. This clonotype was seen many times. Trimming stripped 1 base from V and 5 bases from J, with 8 bases between. The CDR3 has 14 residues. Germline assignment: CDR1 LGHNA and CDR2 YNFKEQ. The sequence was collected from a man aged 18 to 35 in good health. This chain connects TRBV4-2 to TRBJ2-2; no firm D call. Sequenced: memory T cells sorted from blood. In nucleotides, the CDR3 is TGTGCCAGCAGCCAAGGCCCCGGGACCGGGGAGCTGTTTTTT. It is translated as CASSQGPGTGELFF.